The clone carrying this TCR beta chain was counted a single time. Germline V gene sequence: CDR1 MDHEN, CDR2 SYDVKM. The CDR3 totals 12 residues. V lost 5 bases, J lost 8 bases, and 5 bases stayed unmatched. Authors' analysis steps: The authors estimated nucleated cell counts from reference gene primer amplification. Assay used: immunoSEQ multiplex PCR; TCRdb lists only in-frame clones, some missing. V, J and clone size were drawn from that table, and D and trimming were deduced from the DNA. Found here are roughly 160,000 clones, more than 65% of them singletons; the top ten hold under 12%. The sample comes from a study of blood T cell repertoires in COVID-19. Study information: From the United States, Italy and Spain came samples of acute and convalescent COVID-19. PBMCs, B-cell-depleted T cells, or T cells were the source of the cDNA or gDNA that made up the material.

This sequence originates from a woman older than 75 with active or convalescent COVID-19. The source material was peripheral blood. The rearrangement links TRBV28 to TRBJ1-2; TRBD1 matches 7 bases. CDR3 in amino acids: CASSTGVSGYTF. CDR3 sequence (DNA): TGTGCCAGCAGTACAGGGGTTAGCGGCTACACCTTC.